This entry describes one T cell receptor beta chain. Its antigen is not known. V lost 0 bases and J lost 0, with 9 bases in between. Germline CDR1 is MNHEY and CDR2 is SVGAGI. The CDR3 is 15 amino acids. The sample belongs to a study of shared clonotypes between healthy human individuals. Study-level background: Participating donors consisted of a couple of women and a few men aged 18 to 49. Study-wide points: An expected dependence of interdonor clonotype sharing on sequencing depth was noted. Rarefaction indicated that sorted-subset sequencing remained incomplete although depth was large.

Replicate PCRs run on sorted subsets employed 200 to 250 ng DNA, 30,000 to 35,000 T cell genomes. This table comes from immunoSEQ multiplex PCR, and its TCRdb copy is limited to in-frame clones, with some not included. The table records approximately 2,200,000 clones, 93% of them present only once. In the naive CD8 group, cells lacked CD45RO and were positively selected for CCR7, so terminally differentiated effector memory CD45RA+ cells were left out. Source material: naive CD8+ T cells from PBMCs. The chain recombines TRBV6-5 with TRBJ2-7; D uncertain. This TCR was sampled from a man younger than 35 in good health. Some clones in this sample may be carry-over from other donors' samples. The CDR3 DNA sequence: TGTGCCAGCAGTTACTCGATTTTTGACTCCTACGAGCAGTACTTC. Translating gives CASSYSIFDSYEQYF.